Presented here are 17 T cell receptor beta chains from one specimen sequenced in a study of neurological immune-mediated disorders. MiXCR, run by TCRdb on the 5' RACE reads, gives a single entry per CDR3 protein. Of 80,000 or so distinct CDR3 sequences in the sample, 9.4% are singletons; the top ten hold about 1.7%. Input material: PBMCs. Receptors originate from a man aged 45-60 years in good health.

This clonotype was counted many times. The chain employs TRBV20-1 and TRBJ1-2; no firm D call. Germline loops: CDR1 DFQATT, CDR2 SNEGSKA (reference sequence). This CDR3 spans 11 amino acids. V lost 2 bases, J lost 8 bases, and 9 bases lay in between. In nucleotides, the CDR3 is TGCAGTGCTAGACGTAATGAAGGCTACACCTTC. Its protein product is CSARRNEGYTF.

This clonotype was detected ten times or more. The chain employs TRBV5-1 and TRBJ2-7; tentatively, D is TRBD1 (9 bases). Trimming removed 1 base at V and 6 bases at J, with 20 bases between. Germline loops: CDR1 SGHRS, CDR2 YFSETQ. The CDR3 loop spans 16 amino acids. This CDR3 is CASSLPAGGQGGEQYF. The DNA of the CDR3 is TGCGCCAGCAGCTTGCCTGCGGGGGGACAGGGAGGCGAGCAGTACTTC.

This clonotype appeared many times. The genes are TRBV2 and TRBJ2-4; no firm D call. V lost 4 bases and J lost 0, with 7 bases in between. CDR1 is SNHLY and CDR2 is FYNNEI in the germline V gene. This CDR3 is 14 amino acids long. The CDR3 loop is CASSGTLAKNIQYF. CDR3 bases: TGTGCCAGCAGTGGAACCCTAGCCAAAAACATTCAGTACTTC.

This clonotype has at least ten counts. The chain recombines TRBV2 with TRBJ1-1, with D possibly matching TRBD1 (6 bases). The CDR3 has 14 residues. V lost 3 bases to trimming and J lost 1 base, with 9 bases between them. CDR1 is SNHLY, CDR2 FYNNEI, per germline. CDR3 coding DNA: TGTGCCAGCAGTGACAGGGGCCAGAACACTGAAGCTTTCTTT. The encoded protein is CASSDRGQNTEAFF.

This clonotype was seen ten or more times. V gene TRBV7-9 combines with J gene TRBJ2-5; perhaps TRBD1 as D (6 bases). This CDR3 contains 15 residues. V lost 5 bases to trimming and J lost 5 bases, with 18 bases between them. Germline V gives CDR1 SEHNR, CDR2 FQNEAQ (reference sequence). Here the CDR3 DNA reads TGTGCCAGCAGCATAAAGGACAGTTTTGGGGAGACCCAGTACTTC. The encoded protein is CASSIKDSFGETQYF.

Many counts were recorded for this clonotype. The J gene is TRBJ1-4, the V gene TRBV20-1; tentatively, D is TRBD1 (5 bases). The ends were cut back, 6 bases at V and 11 bases at J, with 19 bases in the middle. CDR3 length: 13 amino acids. Germline V lookup: CDR1 DFQATT, CDR2 SNEGSKA (reference sequence). The CDR3 loop reads CSARAQGGAKLFF. CDR3 nucleotides: TGCAGTGCCCGGGCGCAGGGAGGGGCCAAACTGTTTTTT.

The chain carries TRBV9 and TRBJ2-5; TRBD2 agrees at 10 bases. The CDR3 runs 15 residues. Germline V gene lookup returns CDR1 SGDLS and CDR2 YYNGEE. V gave up 4 bases and J gave up 5 bases; unmatched junction bases: 8. CDR3 sequence reads: CASSRGLASWETQYF. Written as DNA, the CDR3 is TGTGCCAGCAGCAGGGGACTAGCGTCTTGGGAGACCCAGTACTTC.

The sample holds many counts of this clonotype. The rearrangement uses TRBV4-3 and TRBJ2-5; TRBD1 agrees at 10 bases. Germline values: CDR1 LGHNA, CDR2 YSLEER. This CDR3 has 15 residues. Trimming cost V 3 bases and J 1 base; bases outside gene matches: 2. CDR3 coding DNA: TGCGCCAGCAGCCAGGGACAGGGGTCCCAAGAGACCCAGTACTTC. Protein sequence: CASSQGQGSQETQYF.

This clonotype was found many times. The chain couples TRBV28 to TRBJ2-7; D is tentatively TRBD1 or TRBD2 (5 bases each). From germline, CDR1 is MDHEN and CDR2 SYDVKM. The CDR3 spans 16 residues. V shed 5 bases and J shed 4 bases, with 21 bases lying between them. The CDR3 sequence: CASSPGALPTQYEQYF. The CDR3 DNA reads TGTGCCAGCAGTCCCGGGGCCCTTCCCACACAGTACGAGCAGTACTTC.

There are many counts of this clonotype. This CDR3 reads CSVKQGALDTEAFF. CDR3 DNA sequence: TGCAGCGTTAAACAGGGGGCGCTTGACACTGAAGCTTTCTTT. The chain carries TRBV29-1 and TRBJ1-1; 9 positions agree with TRBD1. There are 14 residues in the CDR3. V dropped 5 bases and J dropped 3; count of bases not matched to a gene: 7. Germline V gives CDR1 SQVTM, CDR2 ANQGSEA. The complete variable domain, with remaining parts taken from reference TRBV29-1 and TRBJ1-1, reads SAVISQKPSRDICQRGTSLTIQCQVDSQVTMMFWYRQQPGQSLTLIATANQGSEATYESGFVIDKFPISRPNLTFSTLTVSNMSPEDSSIYLCSVKQGALDTEAFFGQGTRLTVV.

On this clonotype itself: Germline and junction disagree at one end, which may indicate a read error. In nucleotides, the CDR3 is TGCGCCAGCAGCTTGGAACGCGGTACATACTCACCCCACCACTTT. Translated: CASSLERGTYSPHHF. This sequence joins TRBV5-1 and TRBJ1-6; D remains unclear. Looked up from germline, CDR1 is SGHRS and CDR2 is YFSETQ. The CDR3 length is 15 residues.

V gene TRBV20-1 combines with J gene TRBJ1-2, with 10 positions matching TRBD1. The CDR3 runs 13 residues. The germline V gene encodes CDR1 DFQATT and CDR2 SNEGSKA (reference sequence). The V and J ends lost 1 base and 6 bases, in that order; junction bases with no gene match: 2. The CDR3 spells CSARAGTGDGYTF. The CDR3 coding sequence is TGCAGTGCTAGAGCCGGGACAGGGGATGGCTACACCTTC.

The sample holds many counts of this clonotype. This chain links TRBV5-1 with TRBJ2-2, with D possibly called TRBD1 or TRBD2 (5 bases each). CDR1 and CDR2 from the germline V gene are SGHRS and YFSETQ. Trimming left V 4 bases short and J 6 bases short, with 7 bases between. The CDR3 extends over 12 amino acids. The CDR3 DNA is TGCGCCAGCAGCCTGGGGGCCGGGGAGCTGTTTTTT. Its translation is CASSLGAGELFF.

This clonotype was seen ten or more times. The rearrangement uses TRBV5-1 and TRBJ2-3; D perhaps matches TRBD1 (5 bases). Trimming removed 5 bases from V and 0 bases from J, with 7 bases in between. Per the germline V gene, CDR1 is SGHRS and CDR2 is YFSETQ. CDR3 length: 13 amino acids. CDR3 nucleotides: TGCGCCAGCAGAAAGGGGAGCACAGATACGCAGTATTTT. This translates into CASRKGSTDTQYF. The full variable domain, its missing parts supplied by reference TRBV5-1 and TRBJ2-3, is KAGVTQTPRYLIKTRGQQVTLSCSPISGHRSVSWYQQTPGQGLQFLFEYFSETQRNKGNFPGRFSGRQFSNSRSEMNVSTLELGDSALYLCASRKGSTDTQYFGPGTRLTVL.

This clonotype was seen many times. This chain connects TRBV28 to TRBJ2-7; no firm D call. The V end lost 6 bases, the J end lost 2 bases, and 17 bases lay between the germline ends. This CDR3 has 15 amino acids. Germline V CDR1 and CDR2: MDHEN, SYDVKM. The CDR3 nucleotides are TGTGCCAGCAGCCCCCCGAGAGCGCTCACCTACGAGCAGTACTTC. Amino acids: CASSPPRALTYEQYF.

The chain employs TRBV20-1 and TRBJ2-3, with D unresolved. The CDR3 extends over 13 amino acids. With 2 bases removed from V and 0 bases from J, the gap between germline ends came to 6 bases. The germline V gene has CDR1 DFQATT and CDR2 SNEGSKA (reference sequence). The CDR3 region is CSARQSSTDTQYF. CDR3 DNA sequence: TGCAGTGCTAGACAGTCTAGCACAGATACGCAGTATTTT.

The sample holds a few counts of this clonotype. This chain uses TRBV3-1 with TRBJ2-1; TRBD2 might be the D (6 bases). The CDR3 has 14 amino acids. From germline, CDR1 is LGHDT and CDR2 YNNKEL (reference sequence). Trimming removed 4 bases at V and 8 bases at J, with 15 bases between. CDR3 sequence reads: CASSRPGLLDEQFF. The CDR3 bases are TGTGCCAGCAGCCGCCCCGGACTACTCGATGAGCAGTTCTTC.